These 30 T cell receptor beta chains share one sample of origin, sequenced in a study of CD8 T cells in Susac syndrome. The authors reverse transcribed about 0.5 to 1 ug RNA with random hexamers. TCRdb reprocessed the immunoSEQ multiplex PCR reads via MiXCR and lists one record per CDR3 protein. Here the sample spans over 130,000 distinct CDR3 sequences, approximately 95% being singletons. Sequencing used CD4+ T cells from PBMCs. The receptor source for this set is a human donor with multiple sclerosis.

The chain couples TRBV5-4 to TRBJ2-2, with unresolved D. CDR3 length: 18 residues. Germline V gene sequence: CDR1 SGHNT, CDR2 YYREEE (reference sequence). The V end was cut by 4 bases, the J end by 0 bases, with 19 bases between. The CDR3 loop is CASSPPDHLLPNTGELFF. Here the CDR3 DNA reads TGTGCCAGCAGCCCCCCGGACCATCTGCTTCCGAACACCGGGGAGCTGTTTTTT. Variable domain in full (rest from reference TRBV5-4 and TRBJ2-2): ETGVTQSPTHLIKTRGQQVTLRCSSQSGHNTVSWYQQALGQGPQFIFQYYREEENGRGNFPPRFSGLQFPNYSSELNVNALELDDSALYLCASSPPDHLLPNTGELFFGEGSRLTVL.

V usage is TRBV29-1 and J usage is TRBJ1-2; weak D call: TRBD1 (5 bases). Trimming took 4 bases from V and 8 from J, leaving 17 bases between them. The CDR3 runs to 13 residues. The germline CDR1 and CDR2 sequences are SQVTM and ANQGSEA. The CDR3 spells CSVAVNRDVGYTF. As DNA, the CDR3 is TGCAGCGTTGCAGTAAACCGGGACGTCGGCTACACCTTC.

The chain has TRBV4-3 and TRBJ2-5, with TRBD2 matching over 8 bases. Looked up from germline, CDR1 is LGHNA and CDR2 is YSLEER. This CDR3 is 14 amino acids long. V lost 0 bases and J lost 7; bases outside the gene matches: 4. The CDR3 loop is CASSQELAETTQYF. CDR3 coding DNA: TGCGCCAGCAGCCAAGAACTAGCGGAGACGACCCAGTACTTC.

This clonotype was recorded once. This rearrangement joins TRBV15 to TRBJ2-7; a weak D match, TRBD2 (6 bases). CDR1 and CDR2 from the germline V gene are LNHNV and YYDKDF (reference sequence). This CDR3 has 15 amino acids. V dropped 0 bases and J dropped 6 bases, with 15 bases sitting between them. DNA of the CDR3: TGTGCCACCAGCAGAGATTATGGGGGAGCGGGCGAGCAGTACTTC. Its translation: CATSRDYGGAGEQYF.

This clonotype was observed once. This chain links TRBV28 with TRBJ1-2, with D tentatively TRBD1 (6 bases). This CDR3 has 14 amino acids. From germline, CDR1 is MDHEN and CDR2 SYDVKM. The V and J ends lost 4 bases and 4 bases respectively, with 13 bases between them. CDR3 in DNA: TGTGCCAGCAGTTCTGAACAGGGAAGCTATGGCTACACCTTC. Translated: CASSSEQGSYGYTF.

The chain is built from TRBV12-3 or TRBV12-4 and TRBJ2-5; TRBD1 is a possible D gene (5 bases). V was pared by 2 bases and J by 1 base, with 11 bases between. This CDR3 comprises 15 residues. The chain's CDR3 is CASSLLSGPQETQYF. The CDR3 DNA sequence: TGTGCCAGCAGTTTATTATCAGGGCCCCAAGAGACCCAGTACTTC.

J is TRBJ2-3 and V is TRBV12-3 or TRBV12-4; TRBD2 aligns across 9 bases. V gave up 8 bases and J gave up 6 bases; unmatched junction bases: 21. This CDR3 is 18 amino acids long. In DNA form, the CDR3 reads TGTGCCAGCCCTACCCCTAGCCTCCTTAGCGGGAGATGGGATACGCAGTATTTT. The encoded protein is CASPTPSLLSGRWDTQYF.

The CDR3 nucleotides are TGTGCCAGCAGCCCATCGGGGGTCGGCGGCTACACCTTC. Protein: CASSPSGVGGYTF. The genes are TRBV3-1 and TRBJ1-2; the D gene is possibly TRBD1 (5 bases). V was shortened by 4 bases and J by 8 bases, with 14 bases between the two germline ends. CDR1 is LGHDT, CDR2 YNNKEL, per germline (reference sequence). The CDR3 has 13 amino acids.

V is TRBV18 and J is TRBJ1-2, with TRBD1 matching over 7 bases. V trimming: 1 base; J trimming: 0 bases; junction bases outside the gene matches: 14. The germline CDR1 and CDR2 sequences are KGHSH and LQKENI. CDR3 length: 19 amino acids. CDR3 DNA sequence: TGTGCCAGCTCACCACAGGGATTCCGGGGGACAGAAACTAACTATGGCTACACCTTC. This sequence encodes CASSPQGFRGTETNYGYTF.

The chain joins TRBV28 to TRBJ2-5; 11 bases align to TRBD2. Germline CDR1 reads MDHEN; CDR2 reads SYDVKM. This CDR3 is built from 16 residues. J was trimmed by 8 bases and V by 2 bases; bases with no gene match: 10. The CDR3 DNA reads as TGTGCCAGCAGTTTAGGTCTAGCGGGGGGCAGTGGTACCCAGTACTTC. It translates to CASSLGLAGGSGTQYF.

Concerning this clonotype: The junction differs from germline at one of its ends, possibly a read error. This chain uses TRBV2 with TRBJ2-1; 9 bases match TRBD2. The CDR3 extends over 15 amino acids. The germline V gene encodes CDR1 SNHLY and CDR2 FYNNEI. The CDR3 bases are TGTGCCAGCAAGGATAGCGGGGGAGGACTTAATGAGCGGTTCTTC. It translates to CASKDSGGGLNERFF. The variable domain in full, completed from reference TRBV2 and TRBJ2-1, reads EPEVTQTPSHQVTQMGQEVILRCVPISNHLYFYWYRQILGQKVEFLVSFYNNEISEKSEIFDDQFSVERPDGSNFTLKIRSTKLEDSAMYFCASKDSGGGLNERFFGPGTRLTVL.

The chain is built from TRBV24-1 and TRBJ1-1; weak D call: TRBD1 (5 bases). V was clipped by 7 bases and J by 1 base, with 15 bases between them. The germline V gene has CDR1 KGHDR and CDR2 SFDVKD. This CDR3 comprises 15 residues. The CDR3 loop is CATRGKDTRNTEAFF. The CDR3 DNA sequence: TGTGCCACCAGGGGAAAGGACACTAGGAACACTGAAGCTTTCTTT.

The CDR3 coding sequence is TGTGCCACCAGTGATTTCAAGACAGTCTACACTGAAGCTTTCTTT. Translated: CATSDFKTVYTEAFF. V usage is TRBV24-1 and J usage is TRBJ1-1, with D possibly matching TRBD1 (5 bases). The V end lost 1 base, the J end lost 3 bases, and 11 bases lay between the germline ends. The CDR3 contains 15 residues. CDR1 KGHDR and CDR2 SFDVKD come from the germline V gene.

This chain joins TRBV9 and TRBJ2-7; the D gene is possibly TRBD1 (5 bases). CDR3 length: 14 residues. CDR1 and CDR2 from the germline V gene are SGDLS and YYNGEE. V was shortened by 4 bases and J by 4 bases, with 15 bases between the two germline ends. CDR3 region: CASSRAAGSYEQYF. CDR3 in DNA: TGTGCCAGCAGCAGGGCGGCAGGGTCTTACGAGCAGTACTTC.

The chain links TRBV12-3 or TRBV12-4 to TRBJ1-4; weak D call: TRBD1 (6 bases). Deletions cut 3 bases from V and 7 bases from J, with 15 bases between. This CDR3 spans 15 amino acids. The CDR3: CASSFRGGYGEKLFF. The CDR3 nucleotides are TGTGCCAGCAGTTTTAGGGGGGGCTACGGTGAAAAACTGTTTTTT.

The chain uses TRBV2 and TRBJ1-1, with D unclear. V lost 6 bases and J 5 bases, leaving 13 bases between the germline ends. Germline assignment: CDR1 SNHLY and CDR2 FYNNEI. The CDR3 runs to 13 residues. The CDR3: CASRFRTLTEAFF. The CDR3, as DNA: TGTGCCAGCAGATTCCGGACCTTAACTGAAGCTTTCTTT. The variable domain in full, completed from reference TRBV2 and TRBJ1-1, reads EPEVTQTPSHQVTQMGQEVILRCVPISNHLYFYWYRQILGQKVEFLVSFYNNEISEKSEIFDDQFSVERPDGSNFTLKIRSTKLEDSAMYFCASRFRTLTEAFFGQGTRLTVV.

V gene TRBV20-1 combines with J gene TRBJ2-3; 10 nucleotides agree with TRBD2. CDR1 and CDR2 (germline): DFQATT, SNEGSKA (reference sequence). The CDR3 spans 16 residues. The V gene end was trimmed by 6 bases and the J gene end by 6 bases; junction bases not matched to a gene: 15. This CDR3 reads CSATSLAGEGIDTQYF. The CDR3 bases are TGCAGTGCCACTTCCCTAGCGGGGGAGGGCATCGATACGCAGTATTTT.

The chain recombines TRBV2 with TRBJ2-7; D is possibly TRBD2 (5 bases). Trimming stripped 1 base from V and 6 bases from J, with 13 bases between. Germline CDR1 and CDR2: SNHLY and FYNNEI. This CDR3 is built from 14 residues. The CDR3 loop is CASSEGGSVVEQYF. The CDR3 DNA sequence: TGTGCCAGCAGTGAAGGAGGGTCCGTGGTCGAGCAGTACTTC. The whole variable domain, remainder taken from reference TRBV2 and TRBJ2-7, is EPEVTQTPSHQVTQMGQEVILRCVPISNHLYFYWYRQILGQKVEFLVSFYNNEISEKSEIFDDQFSVERPDGSNFTLKIRSTKLEDSAMYFCASSEGGSVVEQYFGPGTRLTVT.

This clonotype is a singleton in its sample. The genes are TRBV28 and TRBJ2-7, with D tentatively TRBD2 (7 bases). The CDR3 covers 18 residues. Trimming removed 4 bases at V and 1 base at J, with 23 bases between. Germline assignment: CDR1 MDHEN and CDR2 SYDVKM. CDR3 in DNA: TGTGCCAGCAGTTCCCGAACCTGGGGGGGCCTTACTTCCTACGAGCAGTACTTC. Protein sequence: CASSSRTWGGLTSYEQYF.

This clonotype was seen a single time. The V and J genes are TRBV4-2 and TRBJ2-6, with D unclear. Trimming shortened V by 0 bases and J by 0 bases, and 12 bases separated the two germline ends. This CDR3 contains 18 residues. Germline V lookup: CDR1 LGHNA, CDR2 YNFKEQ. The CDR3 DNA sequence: TGTGCCAGCAGCCAAGATGACGGCAGCCACTCTGGGGCCAACGTCCTGACTTTC. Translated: CASSQDDGSHSGANVLTF.

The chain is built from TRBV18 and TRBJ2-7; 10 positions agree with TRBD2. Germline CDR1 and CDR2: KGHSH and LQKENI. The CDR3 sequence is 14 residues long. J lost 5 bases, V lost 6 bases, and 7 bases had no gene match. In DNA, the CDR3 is TGTGCCAGCTCCCGGGAGCTAGCGGGAGACGAGCAGTACTTC. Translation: CASSRELAGDEQYF.

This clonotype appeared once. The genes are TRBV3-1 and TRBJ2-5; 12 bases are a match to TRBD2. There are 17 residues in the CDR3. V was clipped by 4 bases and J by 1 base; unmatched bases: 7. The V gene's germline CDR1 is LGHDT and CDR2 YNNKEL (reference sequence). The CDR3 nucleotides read TGTGCCAGCAGCCCCCGACTAGCGGGGGACTTCCAAGAGACCCAGTACTTC. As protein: CASSPRLAGDFQETQYF.

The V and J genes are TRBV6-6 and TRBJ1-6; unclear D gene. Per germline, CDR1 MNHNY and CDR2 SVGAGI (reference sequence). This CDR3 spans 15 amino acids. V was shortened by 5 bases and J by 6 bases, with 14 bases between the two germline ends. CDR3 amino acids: CASSDRATGNSPLHF. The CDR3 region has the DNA TGTGCCAGCAGTGACCGGGCTACGGGTAATTCACCCCTCCACTTT.

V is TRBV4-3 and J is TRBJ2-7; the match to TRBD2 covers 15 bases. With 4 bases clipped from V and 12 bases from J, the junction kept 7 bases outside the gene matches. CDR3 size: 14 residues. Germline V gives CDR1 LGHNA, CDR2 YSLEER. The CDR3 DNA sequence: TGCGCCAGCAGCCCGGGACTAGCGGGGGGCACTCCGTACTTC. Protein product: CASSPGLAGGTPYF.

CDR3 loop: CSARDGDRIYEQYF. In DNA form, the CDR3 reads TGCAGTGCTAGAGATGGGGACAGAATCTACGAGCAGTACTTC. The chain is built from TRBV20-1 and TRBJ2-7; the match to TRBD1 covers 7 bases. The CDR3 loop spans 14 amino acids. Germline CDR1 is DFQATT and CDR2 is SNEGSKA (reference sequence). J was trimmed by 3 bases and V by 0 bases; bases with no gene match: 5.

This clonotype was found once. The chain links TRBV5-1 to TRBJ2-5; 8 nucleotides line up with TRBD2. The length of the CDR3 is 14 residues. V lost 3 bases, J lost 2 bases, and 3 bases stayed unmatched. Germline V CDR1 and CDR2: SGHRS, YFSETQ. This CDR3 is CASSYSSGQETQYF. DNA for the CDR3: TGCGCCAGCAGCTATTCTAGCGGGCAAGAGACCCAGTACTTC.

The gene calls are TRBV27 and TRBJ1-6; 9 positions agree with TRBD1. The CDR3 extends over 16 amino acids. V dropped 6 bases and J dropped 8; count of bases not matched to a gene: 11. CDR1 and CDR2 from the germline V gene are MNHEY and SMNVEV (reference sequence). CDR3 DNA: TGTGCCAGCAGAAAAAACCCGGGACAGGGACATTCACCCCTCCACTTT. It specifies CASRKNPGQGHSPLHF.

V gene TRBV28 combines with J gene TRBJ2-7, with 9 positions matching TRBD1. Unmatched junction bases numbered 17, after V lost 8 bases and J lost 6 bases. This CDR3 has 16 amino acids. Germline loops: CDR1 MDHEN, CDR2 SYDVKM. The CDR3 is CASGKAGTGRRGEQYF. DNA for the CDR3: TGTGCCAGCGGAAAAGCCGGGACAGGGAGGAGAGGCGAGCAGTACTTC. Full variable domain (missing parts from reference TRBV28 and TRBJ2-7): DVKVTQSSRYLVKRTGEKVFLECVQDMDHENMFWYRQDPGLGLRLIYFSYDVKMKEKGDIPEGYSVSREKKERFSLILESASTNQTSMYLCASGKAGTGRRGEQYFGPGTRLTVT.

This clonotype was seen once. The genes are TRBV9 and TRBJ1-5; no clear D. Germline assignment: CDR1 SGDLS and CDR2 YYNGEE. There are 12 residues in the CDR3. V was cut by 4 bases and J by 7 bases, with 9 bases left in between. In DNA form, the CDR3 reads TGTGCCAGCAGCCGAGAGAACCAGCCCCAGCATTTT. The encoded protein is CASSRENQPQHF.

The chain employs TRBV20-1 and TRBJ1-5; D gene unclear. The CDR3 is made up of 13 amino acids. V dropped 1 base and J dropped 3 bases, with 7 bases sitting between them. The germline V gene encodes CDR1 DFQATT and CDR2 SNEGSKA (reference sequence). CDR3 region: CSARVDPNQPQHF. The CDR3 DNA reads TGCAGTGCTAGAGTGGACCCCAATCAGCCCCAGCATTTT.